This T cell receptor beta chain was documented in a study of T cells in narcolepsy. Worth noting for this clone: Its antigen is not identified.

The CDR3 is 15 residues long. Germline V gene sequence: CDR1 LNHNV, CDR2 YYDKDF (reference sequence). Unmatched junction bases numbered 6, after V lost 2 bases and J lost 3 bases. Only in-frame clones appear in the TCRdb table, and some are missing; sequencing was by immunoSEQ multiplex PCR. The data show about 40,000 clones, about 91% seen once. Findings and limits, study-wide: No autoreactive T cell clone sequences appeared in some memory CD4+ repertoires.

The sequence came from a human donor with narcolepsy. The chain recombines TRBV15 with TRBJ2-7, with 8 bases fitting TRBD2. Sequenced sample: CD45RA- memory CD4+ T cells from PBMCs. The chain's CDR3 is CATSRTGTRDYEQYF. CDR3 sequence (DNA): TGTGCCACCAGCAGAACCGGGACTAGAGACTACGAGCAGTACTTC.